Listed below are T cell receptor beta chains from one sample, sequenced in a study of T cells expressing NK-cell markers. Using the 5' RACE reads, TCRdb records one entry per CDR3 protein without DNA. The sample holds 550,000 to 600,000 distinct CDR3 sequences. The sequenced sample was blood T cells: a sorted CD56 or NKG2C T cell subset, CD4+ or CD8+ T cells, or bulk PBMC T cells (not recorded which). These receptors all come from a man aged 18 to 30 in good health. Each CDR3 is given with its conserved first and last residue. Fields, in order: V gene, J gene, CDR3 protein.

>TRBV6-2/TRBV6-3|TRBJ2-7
CASSTSGRSYEQYF
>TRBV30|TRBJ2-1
CAWGPGGVHNEQFF
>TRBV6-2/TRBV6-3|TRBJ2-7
CASGSLSSGYPSYEQYF
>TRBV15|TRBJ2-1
CATSRGVGVPPNEQFF
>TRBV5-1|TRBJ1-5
CASSLDGGSNQPQHF
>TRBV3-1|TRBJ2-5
CASSQEDGTQYF
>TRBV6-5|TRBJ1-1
CATQLTLNTEAFF
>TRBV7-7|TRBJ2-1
CASSRTWDREHTEQFF
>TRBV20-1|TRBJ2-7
CSALRGTSASYEQYF
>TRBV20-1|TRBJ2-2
CSARDWEQTNTGELFF
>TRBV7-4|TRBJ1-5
CASSLGDTNSNQPQHF
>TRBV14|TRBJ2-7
CASSQTGLEQYF
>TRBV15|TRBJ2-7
CATSSFWGADEQYF
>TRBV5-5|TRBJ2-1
CASSSAGEAGLLYNEQFF
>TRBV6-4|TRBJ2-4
CASNLLLKDHKAKNIQYF
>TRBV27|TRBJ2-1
CASSLGGQVEQFF
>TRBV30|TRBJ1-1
CAWSGQDGAFF
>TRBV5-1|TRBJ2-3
CASSLLLSRAGVTDTQYF
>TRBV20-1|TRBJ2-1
CSARFGTGSHNEQFF
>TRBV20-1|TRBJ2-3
CSADTGEADTQYF
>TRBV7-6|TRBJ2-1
CASSTLVDEQFF
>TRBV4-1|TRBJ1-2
CASSQDLTTGVFQRYTF
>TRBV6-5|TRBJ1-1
CASRGGNTEAFF
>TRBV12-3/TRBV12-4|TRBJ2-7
CASIKTGSSYEQYF
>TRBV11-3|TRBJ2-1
CASSLVVGGAKNEQFF
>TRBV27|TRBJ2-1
CASRSGTALYNEQFF
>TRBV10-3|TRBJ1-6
CATTGSENSPLHF
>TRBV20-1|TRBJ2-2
CSAINHQTSGRPGELFF
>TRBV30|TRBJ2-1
CAWSLVGIGEQFF